Below, 15 T cell receptor beta chains from the same sample are listed, as sequenced in a study of shared clonotypes between healthy human individuals. Generated by immunoSEQ multiplex PCR, the TCRdb table keeps only in-frame clones and is missing some. The sample yields about 460,000 clones, approximately 77% seen once. Material for sequencing was PBMCs. These receptors were taken from a woman in her thirties or forties in good health. Some clones in this sample may be carry-over from other donors' samples.

The V gene is TRBV25-1, the J gene TRBJ2-7; D gene uncertain. CDR1 is MGHDK, CDR2 SYGVNS, per germline. V lost 1 base and J 5 bases, leaving 15 bases between the germline ends. The CDR3 totals 15 residues. CDR3 amino acids: CASSESLGPQDEQYF. CDR3 DNA: TGTGCCAGCAGTGAATCCCTCGGACCCCAGGACGAGCAGTACTTC.

This chain uses TRBV7-2 with TRBJ2-3, with TRBD2 identical over 10 bases. The CDR3 is 17 residues long. Germline CDR1 is SGHTA and CDR2 is FQGNSA. J gave up 2 bases and V 5 bases, and 10 bases lay outside the gene matches. CDR3 loop: CASSPRRLAGVTDTQYF. The CDR3 coding sequence is TGTGCCAGCAGCCCACGCCGGCTAGCGGGGGTCACAGATACGCAGTATTTT.

V is TRBV18 and J is TRBJ1-3; 9 bases agree with TRBD1. The J segment lost 2 bases and the V segment lost 4 bases, leaving 6 bases of the junction unmatched. The CDR3 is 16 amino acids. The V gene's germline CDR1 is KGHSH and CDR2 LQKENI. The CDR3 coding sequence is TGTGCCAGCTCACTCTGGGACAGGGCGGCTGGAAACACCATATATTTT. Its protein product is CASSLWDRAAGNTIYF.

The CDR3 DNA reads as TGTGCCAGCAGTTACGGACGCTCCTACAATGAGCAGTTCTTC. As protein: CASSYGRSYNEQFF. The rearrangement joins TRBV27 to TRBJ2-1; D remains unclear. The V end was cut by 4 bases, the J end by 0 bases, with 7 bases between. This CDR3 region has 14 residues. In germline, CDR1 is MNHEY, CDR2 SMNVEV (reference sequence).

In its sample, this clone was seen once. The V call is TRBV19, the J call TRBJ2-5; 7 bases are a match to TRBD1. TRBJ2-7 explains the end of the DNA better; the J call may be wrong. Germline V gives CDR1 LNHDA, CDR2 SQIVND (reference sequence). CDR3 length: 14 amino acids. The CDR3 here is CASSQTGASYEQYF. For the CDR3, the DNA is TGTGCCAGTAGTCAAACAGGGGCCTCCTACGAGCAGTACTTC.

Regarding this clone: This sequence may be a read error, since a much larger clone differs from it by one base. This chain connects TRBV5-6 to TRBJ2-5; D gene ambiguous. Trimming pared 0 bases from V and 2 bases from J, leaving 5 bases between. The V gene's germline CDR1 is SGHDT and CDR2 YYEEEE. CDR3 length equals 13 residues. This CDR3 is CASSLDVQETQYF. The CDR3 coding sequence is TGTGCCAGCAGCTTGGACGTGCAAGAGACCCAGTACTTC. Looking up the rest from reference TRBV5-6 and TRBJ2-5 gives the full variable domain: DAGVTQSPTHLIKTRGQQVTLRCSPKSGHDTVSWYQQALGQGPQFIFQYYEEEERQRGNFPDRFSGHQFPNYSSELNVNALLLGDSALYLCASSLDVQETQYFGPGTRLLVL.

J is TRBJ2-7 and V is TRBV7-9, with no clear D. Germline V gives CDR1 SEHNR, CDR2 FQNEAQ (reference sequence). Trimming cost V 3 bases and J 5 bases, with 20 bases left between them. The CDR3 is made up of 16 amino acids. In DNA, the CDR3 is TGTGCCAGCAGCTTCTCTAGACCGGCCGATGGGGACGAGCAGTACTTC. It is translated as CASSFSRPADGDEQYF. Combining the CDR3 with reference TRBV7-9 and TRBJ2-7 gives the whole variable domain DTGVSQNPRHKITKRGQNVTFRCDPISEHNRLYWYRQTLGQGPEFLTYFQNEAQLEKSRLLSDRFSAERPKGSFSTLEIQRTEQGDSAMYLCASSFSRPADGDEQYFGPGTRLTVT.

V is TRBV5-6 and J is TRBJ2-7; 9 nucleotides agree with TRBD1. The CDR3 runs to 13 residues. Germline lookup yields CDR1 SGHDT and CDR2 YYEEEE. After removal of 4 bases from V and 7 bases from J, the junction contained 6 bases not matched to a gene. CDR3 protein: CASSTGTGLEQYF. In DNA, the CDR3 is TGTGCCAGCAGCACCGGGACAGGGCTTGAGCAGTACTTC.

V is TRBV29-1 and J is TRBJ2-3; no clear D. Germline V lookup: CDR1 SQVTM, CDR2 ANQGSEA. The germline V and J ends were trimmed by 8 bases and 2 bases, with 20 bases remaining between them. This CDR3 region has 15 residues. The CDR3, as DNA: TGCAGCACACCTTCGGATAGCCGATTCACAGATACGCAGTATTTT. This sequence encodes CSTPSDSRFTDTQYF.

The chain recombines TRBV2 with TRBJ2-7, with D perhaps being TRBD1 or TRBD2 (7 bases each). Trimming stripped 2 bases from V and 5 bases from J, with 28 bases between. The germline gives CDR1 SNHLY, CDR2 FYNNEI. The CDR3 extends over 19 amino acids. CDR3: CASSELGQGGAGRSDEQYF. CDR3 nucleotide sequence: TGTGCCAGCAGTGAACTAGGCCAGGGGGGAGCGGGACGTAGCGACGAGCAGTACTTC.

As regards this clone: The sample holds other DNA sequences that translate to the same CDR3. This chain uses TRBV30 with TRBJ1-5, with unresolved D. V was cut by 3 bases and J by 5 bases, with 11 bases left in between. Germline V gene sequence: CDR1 GTSNPN, CDR2 SVGIG (reference sequence). There are 13 residues in the CDR3. The CDR3 sequence: CAWSFGLDQPQHF. The DNA of the CDR3 is TGTGCCTGGAGCTTTGGGTTGGATCAGCCCCAGCATTTT.

The rearrangement uses TRBV5-1 and TRBJ2-3; D ambiguous. Germline lookup yields CDR1 SGHRS and CDR2 YFSETQ. The CDR3 sequence is 12 residues long. V was clipped by 1 base and J by 5 bases, with 5 bases between them. Written as DNA, the CDR3 is TGCGCCAGCAGCTTGTCCCAAGATACGCAGTATTTT. Protein: CASSLSQDTQYF. Together with reference TRBV5-1 and TRBJ2-3, the CDR3 gives the full variable domain: KAGVTQTPRYLIKTRGQQVTLSCSPISGHRSVSWYQQTPGQGLQFLFEYFSETQRNKGNFPGRFSGRQFSNSRSEMNVSTLELGDSALYLCASSLSQDTQYFGPGTRLTVL.

This chain connects TRBV14 to TRBJ2-1; D not certain. V was pared by 0 bases and J by 7 bases, with 13 bases between. Looked up from germline, CDR1 is SGHDN and CDR2 is FVKESK. This CDR3 contains 15 residues. DNA of the CDR3: TGTGCCAGCAGCCAAGATAGACGCTTTAGAAATGAGCAGTTCTTC. This codes for CASSQDRRFRNEQFF.

This chain uses TRBV29-1 with TRBJ1-1; 7 bases agree with TRBD1. Germline assignment: CDR1 SQVTM and CDR2 ANQGSEA. The CDR3 contains 13 residues. V lost 6 bases to trimming and J lost 1 base; unmatched junction nucleotides: 5. CDR3 in amino acids: CSVGDSRNTEAFF. The CDR3 nucleotides read TGCAGCGTGGGGGACAGCAGGAACACTGAAGCTTTCTTT.

The chain links TRBV7-9 to TRBJ2-1, with TRBD2 matching 15 bases. After removal of 5 bases from V and 9 bases from J, the junction contained 5 bases not matched to a gene. This CDR3 comprises 15 residues. Germline CDR1 and CDR2: SEHNR and FQNEAQ (reference sequence). The CDR3 region is CASSRTSGRAGEQFF. CDR3 nucleotides: TGTGCCAGCAGCCGGACTAGCGGGAGGGCCGGTGAGCAGTTCTTC.